One sample yielded the 21 T cell receptor beta chains listed below, sequenced in a study of OX40 agonist ivuxolimab in advanced cancers. Repertoires were generated with immunoSEQ multiplex PCR, while TCRdb's copy carries only in-frame clones and drops some. The table records about 52,000 clones, 75% to 90% of them present only once. The specimen comprised CD4+ or CD8+ T cells sorted from blood, sampled in a trial of the OX40 agonist ivuxolimab. The receptor source for this set is an adult with an advanced solid tumor such as melanoma, head and neck, liver or kidney cancer.

This chain uses TRBV5-1 with TRBJ2-5; no definite D call. The germline CDR1 and CDR2 sequences are SGHRS and YFSETQ. V was cut by 4 bases and J by 1 base, with 5 bases left in between. The length of the CDR3 is 12 residues. The CDR3 loop is CASSLLQETQYF. CDR3 nucleotides: TGCGCCAGCAGCCTACTCCAAGAGACCCAGTACTTC.

CDR3: CASSPWTGATWTEAFF. CDR3 nucleotides: TGTGCCAGCAGCCCCTGGACGGGGGCGACCTGGACTGAAGCTTTCTTT. The chain is built from TRBV9 and TRBJ1-1; TRBD1 is a possible D gene (6 bases). Trimming removed 4 bases from V and 5 bases from J, with 21 bases in between. Germline V CDR1 and CDR2: SGDLS, YYNGEE. CDR3 length equals 16 residues.

This clone was detected once. The chain uses TRBV2 and TRBJ1-4, with 8 bases matching TRBD1. This CDR3 has 17 residues. Germline CDR1 is SNHLY and CDR2 is FYNNEI. V shed 6 bases, J shed 8 bases, and the junction held 17 bases outside the gene matches. The CDR3 DNA reads TGTGCCAGCAGCGATACCGGGACAGGTGTCGAGGGAGAAAAACTGTTTTTT. This sequence encodes CASSDTGTGVEGEKLFF.

The V and J genes are TRBV13 and TRBJ1-1; the D is unclear. The V gene's germline CDR1 is PRHDT and CDR2 FYEKMQ (reference sequence). Trimming took 5 bases from V and 5 from J, leaving 9 bases between them. The CDR3 spans 12 residues. CDR3 loop: CASSATETEAFF. DNA for the CDR3: TGTGCCAGCAGCGCCACGGAGACTGAAGCTTTCTTT.

This clone was seen a single time. V gene TRBV11-2 combines with J gene TRBJ1-2; a weak D match, TRBD1 (6 bases). The CDR3 spans 15 residues. Germline values: CDR1 SGHAT, CDR2 FQNNGV. Trimming took 5 bases from V and 1 from J, leaving 14 bases between them. The CDR3 here is CASSPRTDFNYGYTF. The CDR3 nucleotides read TGTGCCAGCAGCCCCCGGACAGACTTTAACTATGGCTACACCTTC.

The chain couples TRBV5-8 to TRBJ1-4; maybe TRBD1 (6 bases). The V end was cut by 4 bases, the J end by 3 bases, with 13 bases between. The CDR3 totals 15 residues. Germline V lookup: CDR1 SGHTS, CDR2 YDEGEE. CDR3 DNA: TGTGCCAGCAGCGAGAGGGGGAAGGCTAATGAAAAACTGTTTTTT. The encoded protein is CASSERGKANEKLFF.

The chain recombines TRBV18 with TRBJ2-7; 8 bases map to TRBD1. The germline V gene has CDR1 KGHSH and CDR2 LQKENI. The trim removed 3 bases at V and 0 bases at J, leaving 7 bases unmatched. The CDR3 length is 16 residues. The CDR3 DNA is TGTGCCAGCTCACCTCTGGACAGGGTTTTCTCCTACGAGCAGTACTTC. Protein product: CASSPLDRVFSYEQYF. The variable domain in full, with the rest retrieved from reference TRBV18 and TRBJ2-7, is NAGVMQNPRHLVRRRGQEARLRCSPMKGHSHVYWYRQLPEEGLKFMVYLQKENIIDESGMPKERFSAEFPKEGPSILRIQQVVRGDSAAYFCASSPLDRVFSYEQYFGPGTRLTVT.

The chain is built from TRBV7-2 and TRBJ2-1; TRBD2 matches 10 bases. The length of the CDR3 is 17 residues. Looked up from germline, CDR1 is SGHTA and CDR2 is FQGNSA. V lost 2 bases, J lost 10 bases, and 14 bases stayed unmatched. CDR3 DNA sequence: TGTGCCAGCAGCTTAAATCCTCCAGCGGGGGGGCGATGGGAGCAGTTCTTC. Encoded protein: CASSLNPPAGGRWEQFF. Full variable domain (outside the CDR3, taken from reference TRBV7-2 and TRBJ2-1): GAGVSQSPSNKVTEKGKDVELRCDPISGHTALYWYRQSLGQGLEFLIYFQGNSAPDKSGLPSDRFSAERTGGSVSTLTIQRTQQEDSAVYLCASSLNPPAGGRWEQFFGPGTRLTVL.

The rearrangement links TRBV19 to TRBJ1-5, with a possible D match to TRBD1 (6 bases). The V end was cut by 6 bases, the J end by 10 bases, with 16 bases between. The CDR3 sequence is 13 residues long. The V gene's germline CDR1 is LNHDA and CDR2 SQIVND (reference sequence). This CDR3 is CASSPGGLKPQHF. The CDR3, as DNA: TGTGCCAGTAGCCCCGGGGGGCTAAAACCCCAGCATTTT. Complete variable domain (other parts from reference TRBV19 and TRBJ1-5): DGGITQSPKYLFRKEGQNVTLSCEQNLNHDAMYWYRQDPGQGLRLIYYSQIVNDFQKGDIAEGYSVSREKKESFPLTVTSAQKNPTAFYLCASSPGGLKPQHFGDGTRLSIL.

A single count supports this clone. The CDR3: CAWSLQGYQPQHF. CDR3 nucleotide sequence: TGTGCCTGGAGCCTACAGGGTTATCAGCCCCAGCATTTT. The V and J genes are TRBV30 and TRBJ1-5, with D possibly being TRBD1 (6 bases). CDR1 and CDR2 from the germline V gene are GTSNPN and SVGIG (reference sequence). Deletions cut 3 bases from V and 5 bases from J, with 11 bases between. This CDR3 contains 13 residues.

The chain joins TRBV2 to TRBJ1-2, with no clear D. In germline, CDR1 is SNHLY, CDR2 FYNNEI. The CDR3 is 12 residues long. V lost 7 bases and J lost 8, with 14 bases in between. The CDR3 region has the DNA TGTGCCAGCATTTCTGGACTTACCGGCTACACCTTC. Residues: CASISGLTGYTF.

The rearrangement links TRBV27 to TRBJ2-5, with 9 bases that match TRBD2. Looked up from germline, CDR1 is MNHEY and CDR2 is SMNVEV (reference sequence). The CDR3 spans 14 residues. The V gene end was trimmed by 3 bases and the J gene end by 5 bases; junction bases not matched to a gene: 4. CDR3: CASSFFSGGETQYF. CDR3 nucleotides: TGTGCCAGCAGTTTTTTTAGCGGGGGTGAGACCCAGTACTTC.

The J gene is TRBJ1-4, the V gene TRBV19, with D unresolved. Trimming pared 7 bases from V and 11 bases from J, leaving 14 bases between. The CDR3 is 12 residues long. CDR1 and CDR2 from the germline V gene are LNHDA and SQIVND (reference sequence). CDR3 DNA: TGTGCCAGTACCTCTTTGGAGCCCAAACTGTTTTTT. Translation: CASTSLEPKLFF. Complete variable domain (other parts from reference TRBV19 and TRBJ1-4): DGGITQSPKYLFRKEGQNVTLSCEQNLNHDAMYWYRQDPGQGLRLIYYSQIVNDFQKGDIAEGYSVSREKKESFPLTVTSAQKNPTAFYLCASTSLEPKLFFGSGTQLSVL.

This clone was detected once. The J gene is TRBJ2-1, the V gene TRBV6-5; 7 nucleotides line up with TRBD1. CDR1 is MNHEY and CDR2 is SVGAGI in the germline V gene. The junction had 2 bases not matched to a gene; V was cut back by 2 bases and J by 7 bases. This CDR3 is 13 amino acids long. The CDR3 DNA reads as TGTGCCAGCAGTTACCAGGGGGAGAATGAGCAGTTCTTC. As protein: CASSYQGENEQFF.

The chain employs TRBV7-9 and TRBJ1-1, with D maybe TRBD1 (6 bases). Germline-derived CDR1 and CDR2 are SEHNR and FQNEAQ (reference sequence). This CDR3 is built from 12 residues. Trimming removed 3 bases from V and 8 bases from J, with 10 bases in between. In nucleotides, the CDR3 is TGTGCCAGCAGCTTTAGTGGGACAGAAGCTTTCTTT. This translates into CASSFSGTEAFF.

The CDR3 loop is CATSRGFGSSESTDTQYF. The CDR3 bases are TGTGCCACCAGCAGAGGTTTCGGTTCTAGCGAAAGCACAGATACGCAGTATTTT. The rearrangement uses TRBV15 and TRBJ2-3; tentative D call: TRBD2 (6 bases). The CDR3 has 18 amino acids. Germline CDR1 is LNHNV and CDR2 is YYDKDF (reference sequence). Trimming removed 1 base at V and 0 bases at J, with 17 bases between.

The chain carries TRBV7-9 and TRBJ2-2; a weak D match, TRBD1 (5 bases). Germline V lookup: CDR1 SEHNR, CDR2 FQNEAQ (reference sequence). The CDR3 has 12 amino acids. Trimming took 5 bases from V and 6 from J, leaving 7 bases between them. CDR3 nucleotide sequence: TGTGCCAGCAGCCTGACAGCCGGGGAGCTGTTTTTT. This codes for CASSLTAGELFF.

The gene calls are TRBV15 and TRBJ2-4; D may be TRBD1 (5 bases). V was pared by 1 base and J by 4 bases, with 11 bases between. Germline V gene lookup returns CDR1 LNHNV and CDR2 YYDKDF (reference sequence). CDR3 size: 15 residues. The CDR3, as DNA: TGTGCCACCAGCAGAGGTGTCCAGGGTAAAAACATTCAGTACTTC. Translating it yields CATSRGVQGKNIQYF.

The CDR3 region is CSDRVNTEAFF. DNA of the CDR3: TGCAGTGACAGGGTTAACACTGAAGCTTTCTTT. V is TRBV29-1 and J is TRBJ1-1; 7 bases align to TRBD1. Per germline, CDR1 SQVTM and CDR2 ANQGSEA. CDR3 length: 11 residues. Full variable domain (remainder filled in from reference TRBV29-1 and TRBJ1-1): SAVISQKPSRDICQRGTSLTIQCQVDSQVTMMFWYRQQPGQSLTLIATANQGSEATYESGFVIDKFPISRPNLTFSTLTVSNMSPEDSSIYLCSDRVNTEAFFGQGTRLTVV.

Only one count was recorded for this clone. CDR3 in amino acids: CASSDSSNRERDYGYTF. The CDR3 DNA sequence: TGTGCCAGCAGTGACTCGAGTAACCGCGAGCGAGACTATGGCTACACCTTC. The rearrangement uses TRBV6-4 and TRBJ1-2; D ambiguous. The V gene lost 0 bases and the J gene lost 3 bases, with 17 bases spanning the gap. CDR3 length: 17 amino acids. The germline CDR1 and CDR2 sequences are MRHNA and SNTAGT.

The chain recombines TRBV9 with TRBJ1-2; D may be TRBD1 (6 bases). CDR3 length: 14 amino acids. Per the germline V gene, CDR1 is SGDLS and CDR2 is YYNGEE. V lost 3 bases and J 3 bases, leaving 12 bases between the germline ends. The CDR3 DNA sequence: TGTGCCAGCAGCGGGACCACAGGGCACTATGGCTACACCTTC. It yields the protein CASSGTTGHYGYTF.